The entry that follows covers one T cell receptor (beta chain) sequence. The source of the sample is a study of PD-L1 blockade in urothelial cancer. Study details: Atezolizumab was started by patients at some point between 2014 and 2015 at 1,200 mg intravenously every 3 weeks. Prior regimens of chemotherapy numbered 0 to 3 per patient. Blood analyses occurred 3 weeks (second dose) and 6 weeks post treatment start.

CDR1 is SGHRS, CDR2 YFSETQ, per germline. V trimming: 2 bases; J trimming: 4 bases; junction bases outside the gene matches: 3. The CDR3 loop spans 13 amino acids. Sequencing used immunoSEQ multiplex PCR; TCRdb keeps in-frame clones, though not all of them. The sample holds around 100,000 clones, more than 85% seen once. As to time point: peripheral blood 6 weeks after treatment start. Metastatic or locally advanced urothelial carcinoma was present in the patients. The source material was PBMCs, sampled around atezolizumab (anti-PD-L1) treatment. The receptor was derived from a man between 60 and 75 years old with urothelial cancer. The chain carries TRBV5-1 and TRBJ2-7, with TRBD1 matching over 7 bases. CDR3 nucleotides: TGCGCCAGCAGCTTCGGACAGGCTTACGAGCAGTACTTC. Translated: CASSFGQAYEQYF. Filled out from reference TRBV5-1 and TRBJ2-7, the complete variable domain reads KAGVTQTPRYLIKTRGQQVTLSCSPISGHRSVSWYQQTPGQGLQFLFEYFSETQRNKGNFPGRFSGRQFSNSRSEMNVSTLELGDSALYLCASSFGQAYEQYFGPGTRLTVT.